Listed below are T cell receptor beta chains from one sample, sequenced in a study of blood T cell repertoires in COVID-19. Here immunoSEQ multiplex PCR was the method, and the copy in TCRdb shows in-frame clones only, minus some. In the table there are under 250,000 clones, roughly four fifths of which are singletons. Input material: peripheral blood. These receptors came from a woman aged 40 to 50 with acute or convalescent COVID-19. Both conserved end residues are part of each CDR3. The D gene is left open where the match is weak. The size field is filled for only some rows; it gives once, few, many or a size class.

TRBV29-1	NA	TRBD1	TRBJ2-5	TGCAGCGTTGAAGGGGACAGGGGCCAAGAGACCCAGTACTTC	CSVEGDRGQETQYF
TRBV14	few	NA	TRBJ2-5	TGTGCCAGCAGCAATAGAGAGACCCAGTACTTC	CASSNRETQYF
TRBV27	NA	NA	TRBJ2-7	TGTGCCAGCAGTGATGGTGACTGGTACGAGCAGTACTTC	CASSDGDWYEQYF
TRBV4-1	NA	NA	TRBJ1-3	TGCGCCAGCAGCCAAGATCGGGGGTCTGGAAACACCATATATTTT	CASSQDRGSGNTIYF
TRBV9	NA	NA	TRBJ2-1	TGTGCCAGCAGCGTAGGGCGGGCCCTTTACAATGAGCAGTTCTTC	CASSVGRALYNEQFF
TRBV11-2	NA	TRBD2	TRBJ2-1	TGTGCCAGCAGCTTAGCTTTGGCGGGGGGCAATGAGCAGTTCTTC	CASSLALAGGNEQFF
TRBV5-6	NA	NA	TRBJ1-1	TGTGCCAGCAGCTTTAAGGAGGTGAACACTGAAGCTTTCTTT	CASSFKEVNTEAFF
TRBV19	NA	TRBD2	TRBJ2-1	TGTGCCAGTAGTATTTTCGTGGGTAGGACTAGCGGATACAATGAGCAGTTCTTC	CASSIFVGRTSGYNEQFF
TRBV5-1	NA	NA	TRBJ1-1	TGCGCCAGCAGCTTGTTTCCGGACACTGAAGCTTTCTTT	CASSLFPDTEAFF
TRBV19	NA	NA	TRBJ1-5	TGTGCCAGTAGTATCAGACATGCTAGCGGTCAGCCCCAGCATTTT	CASSIRHASGQPQHF
TRBV2	NA	NA	TRBJ2-7	TGTGCCAGCCGGGAACAGGGAAATAGCTACGAGCAGTACTTC	CASREQGNSYEQYF
TRBV29-1	NA	NA	TRBJ1-5	TGCAGCGCCAGGGTAGGGGAAGGCCAGCCCCAGCATTTT	CSARVGEGQPQHF
TRBV6-5	NA	NA	TRBJ1-2	TGTGCCAGCAGTTACTCATACGGGGCTAACTATGGCTACACCTTC	CASSYSYGANYGYTF
TRBV5-1	once	TRBD1	TRBJ2-5	TGCGCCAGCAGCCCCCAGGGACAGGGTCTGGAGACCCAGTACTTC	CASSPQGQGLETQYF
TRBV4-2	NA	NA	TRBJ2-7	TGTGCCAGCAGCCAAGCGCCAGGGGACAACGAGCAGTACTTC	CASSQAPGDNEQYF
TRBV19	NA	TRBD2	TRBJ2-3	TGTGCCAGTAGTAGGCGGGGGGGACCCACAGATACGCAGTATTTT	CASSRRGGPTDTQYF
TRBV9	NA	NA	TRBJ2-3	TGTGCCAGCAGCCCTCAGGGGCTCAGCACAGATACGCAGTATTTT	CASSPQGLSTDTQYF
TRBV7-3	few	NA	TRBJ2-1	TGTGCCAGCAGCCGAACCTCCGGGAGTGTCAATGAGCAGTTCTTC	CASSRTSGSVNEQFF
TRBV23-1	NA	TRBD2	TRBJ2-3	TGCGCCAGCAGTCAAGAGCCCGGACTAGCGGGATCAGATACGCAGTATTTT	CASSQEPGLAGSDTQYF
TRBV2	NA	NA	TRBJ1-2	TGTGCCAGCAGTGAAGCGCGGGGGTGGAGCGGCTACACCTTC	CASSEARGWSGYTF
TRBV5-4	NA	TRBD2	TRBJ2-5	TGTGCCAGCAGCGGGGAGGGATGGGAGACCCAGTACTTC	CASSGEGWETQYF
TRBV6-5	NA	TRBD1	TRBJ1-1	TGTGCCAGCAGTTACAGGGGACAGGGGGACACTGAAGCTTTCTTT	CASSYRGQGDTEAFF
TRBV19	once	TRBD1	TRBJ1-5	TGTGCCAGTAGTATCCCTCGACAGGGGGTTAGCAATCAGCCCCAGCATTTT	CASSIPRQGVSNQPQHF
TRBV19	NA	TRBD1	TRBJ2-2	TGTGCCAGCACTGGACAGGACACGAACACCGGGGAGCTGTTTTTT	CASTGQDTNTGELFF
TRBV30	NA	NA	TRBJ2-7	TGTGCCTGGAGTGTACCACAGGGTGGCCCCTACGAGCAGTACTTC	CAWSVPQGGPYEQYF
TRBV13	NA	TRBD2	TRBJ2-2	TGTGCCAGCAGCTTACGGGGAGCCAAGACGGGGGGAGGCCGCACCGGGGAGCTGTTTTTT	CASSLRGAKTGGGRTGELFF
TRBV2	NA	TRBD1	TRBJ2-7	TGTGCCAGCATTCGGTCGGGACAGGAATCCTACGAGCAGTACTTC	CASIRSGQESYEQYF
TRBV2	NA	NA	TRBJ2-1	TGTGCCACAAAACTCCAAGACAATGAGCAGTTCTTC	CATKLQDNEQFF
TRBV6-1	NA	TRBD2	TRBJ2-1	TGTGCCAGCACCAAGGGACTATTAAATGAGCAGTTCTTC	CASTKGLLNEQFF
TRBV28	NA	TRBD1	TRBJ1-2	TGTGCCAGCAGCCCTGGGACAGGCTATGGCTACACCTTC	CASSPGTGYGYTF
TRBV9	NA	TRBD1	TRBJ1-2	TGTGCCAGCATGGGCCGACAGGGTAACTATGGCTACACCTTC	CASMGRQGNYGYTF
TRBV6-5	NA	NA	TRBJ2-7	TGTGCCAGCAGCAGAAGACGGGGGTCTTCCTACGAGCAGTACTTC	CASSRRRGSSYEQYF
TRBV5-5	NA	TRBD1	TRBJ2-7	TGTGCCAGCACCTTGTCACAGGGGAGAGGCTACGAGCAGTACTTC	CASTLSQGRGYEQYF
TRBV30	NA	NA	TRBJ1-1	TGTGCCTGGAGGAGGGTTGAGGTTGCCACTGAAGCTTTCTTT	CAWRRVEVATEAFF
TRBV11-2	NA	TRBD2	TRBJ2-1	TGTGCCAGCAGCCCATATGGGTCTAGCGGGAGAAGGTACAATGAGCAGTTCTTC	CASSPYGSSGRRYNEQFF
TRBV18	once	TRBD1	TRBJ2-7	TGTGCCAGCTCACCCGGGACAGGGGAAAACTACGAGCAGTACTTC	CASSPGTGENYEQYF
TRBV7-8	NA	NA	TRBJ2-7	TGTGCCAGCAGCTTAAGCCATCCCCCCTACGAGCAGTACTTC	CASSLSHPPYEQYF
TRBV30	NA	TRBD1	TRBJ1-2	TGTGCCTGGAGTTCCGGGACAGCTTTTAGAAACTATGGCTACACCTTC	CAWSSGTAFRNYGYTF
TRBV4-1	NA	NA	TRBJ1-3	TGCGCCAGCAGCCATCCCAGCCCCTCAACAGCCGGAAACACCATATATTTT	CASSHPSPSTAGNTIYF
TRBV30	NA	NA	TRBJ1-2	TGTGCCTGGAGTGGCGGGGGGCTAGATTATGGCTACACCTTC	CAWSGGGLDYGYTF
TRBV7-3	few	TRBD1	TRBJ2-2	TGTGCCAGCAGCTCGGGACAGGGTCGTCCCGGGGAGCTGTTTTTT	CASSSGQGRPGELFF
TRBV10-3	once	TRBD2	TRBJ2-1	TGTGCCATCAGTGAGTCGACTCGGGGAGCGGGGGGCTACAATGAGCAGTTCTTC	CAISESTRGAGGYNEQFF
TRBV24-1	NA	TRBD2	TRBJ2-1	TGTGCCACCAGTGAGCGTACTAGCGGGATTCGATTCTACAATGAGCAGTTCTTC	CATSERTSGIRFYNEQFF
TRBV7-9	NA	TRBD1	TRBJ1-6	TGTGCCAGCAGCTTGGCACAGGGGACCTATAATTCACCCCTCCACTTT	CASSLAQGTYNSPLHF
TRBV7-3	NA	NA	TRBJ1-1	TGTGCCAGCAGCTTGAATAGGGGCACTGAAGCTTTCTTT	CASSLNRGTEAFF
TRBV9	few	NA	TRBJ2-1	TGTGCCAGTGGGGAGAGCTACAATGAGCAGTTCTTC	CASGESYNEQFF
TRBV3-1/TRBV3-2	NA	TRBD2	TRBJ2-7	TGTGCCAGCAGCCAAGATTCGGGGGGAACGCAGTACTTC	CASSQDSGGTQYF
TRBV18	NA	NA	TRBJ2-2	TGTGCCAGCTCACCACCATTATCCTCGAACACCGGGGAGCTGTTTTTT	CASSPPLSSNTGELFF
TRBV4-2	NA	TRBD1	TRBJ2-5	TGTGCCAGCAGCCAAGATGAAGGGAGACAGGGGACGGAAGAGACCCAGTACTTC	CASSQDEGRQGTEETQYF
TRBV5-1	NA	NA	TRBJ1-5	TGCGCCAGCAGCGCAACAGGGTATCAGCCCCAGCATTTT	CASSATGYQPQHF
TRBV29-1	NA	NA	TRBJ2-1	TGCAGCGTTGAACTCACACCGGTAGAAGCGTGGCCCTACAATGAGCAGTTCTTC	CSVELTPVEAWPYNEQFF
TRBV2	NA	TRBD1	TRBJ1-2	TGTGCCAGCCAGGACAGGGGTCTCGGTGGCTACACCTTC	CASQDRGLGGYTF
TRBV10-3	NA	NA	TRBJ1-1	TGTGCCATCAGTGAAGGAGATACTGAAGCTTTCTTT	CAISEGDTEAFF
TRBV2	NA	NA	TRBJ1-3	TGTGCCAGCAGTGAGGCCACAACTGGAAACACCATATATTTT	CASSEATTGNTIYF
TRBV30	NA	NA	TRBJ2-1	TGTGCCTGGACCGTTCAGGGCGCTGAGCAGTTCTTC	CAWTVQGAEQFF
TRBV18	NA	TRBD1	TRBJ2-1	TGTGCCAGCTCGGCGACCCGGGACAGAATATACAATGAGCAGTTCTTC	CASSATRDRIYNEQFF
TRBV6-6	NA	NA	TRBJ1-2	TGTGCCAGCACCAACTTGAGGGAGGTGAACGCGAATGGCTACACCTTC	CASTNLREVNANGYTF
TRBV15	once	TRBD1	TRBJ1-6	TGTGCCACCAGCGTCCGGGACAGGTATAATTCACCCCTCCACTTT	CATSVRDRYNSPLHF
TRBV5-1	NA	NA	TRBJ1-3	TGCGCCAGCAGCCCGGGGGGTCAGGGAGACTCTGGAAACACCATATATTTT	CASSPGGQGDSGNTIYF
TRBV15	NA	TRBD2	TRBJ2-3	TGTGCCACCAGCAGAGTGGTAAGCGGGAGGGTTCACGATACGCAGTATTTT	CATSRVVSGRVHDTQYF